Presented here are 16 T cell receptor beta chains from one specimen sequenced in a study of blood T cell repertoires in COVID-19. Only in-frame clones appear in the TCRdb table, and some are missing; sequencing was by immunoSEQ multiplex PCR. The sample lists just over 75,000 clones; 65% to 85% were seen once. The sequenced material came from peripheral blood. These receptor sequences come from a man aged 55 to 69 with active or convalescent COVID-19.

This chain joins TRBV27 and TRBJ1-4; D is unresolved. The germline V gene has CDR1 MNHEY and CDR2 SMNVEV (reference sequence). The V end was cut by 7 bases, the J end by 4 bases, with 13 bases between. CDR3 size: 14 residues. Here the CDR3 reads CASKFGQVNEKLFF. In DNA, the CDR3 is TGTGCCAGCAAGTTTGGGCAGGTTAATGAAAAACTGTTTTTT. Full variable domain (rest looked up from reference TRBV27 and TRBJ1-4): EAQVTQNPRYLITVTGKKLTVTCSQNMNHEYMSWYRQDPGLGLRQIYYSMNVEVTDKGDVPEGYKVSRKEKRNFPLILESPSPNQTSLYFCASKFGQVNEKLFFGSGTQLSVL.

This chain connects TRBV5-6 to TRBJ1-1, with 9 bases aligning to TRBD1. The CDR3 runs to 16 residues. The germline V gene encodes CDR1 SGHDT and CDR2 YYEEEE. J lost 1 base, V lost 2 bases, and 6 bases had no gene match. CDR3 amino acids: CASSFFWGQGNTEAFF. The CDR3 DNA sequence: TGTGCCAGCAGCTTTTTTTGGGGACAGGGGAACACTGAAGCTTTCTTT.

The table lists this clone with a count of one. The chain combines TRBV6-5 with TRBJ2-5; 9 bases agree with TRBD2. The germline V gene encodes CDR1 MNHEY and CDR2 SVGAGI. The CDR3 consists of 16 residues. Unmatched junction bases numbered 7, after V lost 0 bases and J lost 5 bases. CDR3 amino acids: CASSYSIRGGAETQYF. CDR3 in DNA: TGTGCCAGCAGTTACTCGATACGCGGGGGGGCGGAGACCCAGTACTTC.

The chain recombines TRBV14 with TRBJ2-1; tentatively, D is TRBD2 (7 bases). Trimming took off 4 bases at V and 9 bases at J, with 19 bases between the two ends. Germline CDR1 SGHDN, CDR2 FVKESK. The CDR3 spans 15 residues. CDR3 protein: CASSLIAGGRSEQFF. CDR3 coding DNA: TGTGCCAGCAGCCTAATAGCCGGGGGGCGGTCTGAGCAGTTCTTC.

This clone was found a few times. The CDR3 DNA sequence: TGTGCCAGCAGTTACGCCGGGATAAAGCAGTACTTC. Amino acid sequence: CASSYAGIKQYF. The V and J genes are TRBV6-6 and TRBJ2-7; D is possibly TRBD2 (5 bases). This CDR3 is 12 amino acids long. CDR1 is MNHNY, CDR2 SVGAGI, per germline (reference sequence). With 2 bases removed from V and 8 bases from J, the gap between germline ends came to 10 bases.

This sequence joins TRBV27 and TRBJ1-1; a weak D match, TRBD1 (6 bases). Trimming removed 8 bases at V and 8 bases at J, with 18 bases between. Germline V lookup: CDR1 MNHEY, CDR2 SMNVEV (reference sequence). This CDR3 is 13 amino acids long. CDR3 loop: CASGGDIVREAFF. The CDR3 nucleotides read TGTGCCAGCGGGGGGGACATAGTGAGGGAAGCTTTCTTT.

The V call is TRBV2, the J call TRBJ2-2; 8 nucleotides align to TRBD1. The CDR3 is 14 amino acids. V dropped 10 bases and J dropped 1; count of bases not matched to a gene: 5. Germline V gene sequence: CDR1 SNHLY, CDR2 FYNNEI. The CDR3 nucleotides read TGTGCCACTCACAGGGGGATGAACACCGGGGAGCTGTTTTTT. This codes for CATHRGMNTGELFF.

V gene TRBV19 combines with J gene TRBJ1-6, with TRBD1 matching 8 bases. CDR1 and CDR2 from the germline V gene are LNHDA and SQIVND (reference sequence). The CDR3 has 13 residues. The V and J ends lost 8 bases and 6 bases, in that order; junction bases with no gene match: 3. The CDR3 bases are TGTGCCAGTCAGGACAGGGTTAATTCACCCCTCCACTTT. It encodes CASQDRVNSPLHF.

J is TRBJ2-3 and V is TRBV9; 9 nucleotides align to TRBD2. Per the germline V gene, CDR1 is SGDLS and CDR2 is YYNGEE. This CDR3 is 15 amino acids long. V lost 3 bases to trimming and J lost 3 bases; unmatched junction nucleotides: 5. For the CDR3, the DNA is TGTGCCAGCAGCGCGAGCGGGGGGTTTACAGATACGCAGTATTTT. Translation gives CASSASGGFTDTQYF.

The chain is built from TRBV4-2 and TRBJ2-2; 7 bases fit TRBD1. Per germline, CDR1 LGHNA and CDR2 YNFKEQ. Trimming took 4 bases from V and 5 from J; bases not matched to a gene: 10. The CDR3 loop spans 16 amino acids. The chain's CDR3 is CASSLGRQGMTGELFF. The CDR3 DNA sequence: TGTGCCAGCAGCCTGGGACGACAGGGAATGACCGGGGAGCTGTTTTTT.

The chain combines TRBV5-1 with TRBJ2-3; TRBD2 matches at 9 bases. Germline V lookup: CDR1 SGHRS, CDR2 YFSETQ. The V and J ends lost 0 bases and 6 bases, in that order; junction bases with no gene match: 8. CDR3 length: 16 amino acids. In nucleotides, the CDR3 is TGCGCCAGCAGCTTGGCCGTTAGCGGGGGAGCTGATACGCAGTATTTT. As protein: CASSLAVSGGADTQYF.

The chain combines TRBV24-1 with TRBJ2-5; D ambiguous. From germline, CDR1 is KGHDR and CDR2 SFDVKD. This CDR3 has 13 residues. V shed 3 bases and J shed 2 bases, with 6 bases lying between them. The CDR3 DNA follows: TGTGCCACCAGTGATGGAGCGCAAGAGACCCAGTACTTC. As protein: CATSDGAQETQYF.

The chain has TRBV6-5 and TRBJ1-2, with 9 bases matching TRBD1. V shed 5 bases and J 6 bases; nucleotides not matched to a gene: 10. CDR1 is MNHEY, CDR2 SVGAGI, per germline. The CDR3 has 15 residues. The CDR3 DNA follows: TGTGCCAGCAGTCCCGGGACAGGGATTTCGCATGGCTACACCTTC. Translation gives CASSPGTGISHGYTF.

This clone was observed a few times. The chain uses TRBV7-3 and TRBJ2-7, with TRBD1 as a possible D gene (6 bases). Germline V gene lookup returns CDR1 SGHTA and CDR2 FQGTGA. The CDR3 consists of 15 residues. V was trimmed by 1 base and J by 5 bases, leaving 15 bases between them. The CDR3 DNA sequence: TGTGCCAGCAGCTTAAGGGGACACGCTCAGGACGAGCAGTACTTC. This gives the protein CASSLRGHAQDEQYF.

The chain is built from TRBV3-1 (or the pseudogene TRBV3-2) and TRBJ1-2, with D possibly matching TRBD1 (6 bases). V gave up 4 bases and J gave up 7 bases, with 16 bases separating them. The CDR3 has 14 amino acids. CDR1 is LGHDT and CDR2 is YNNKEL in the germline V gene (reference sequence). The CDR3 sequence: CASSPVQGRGGYTF. CDR3 sequence (DNA): TGTGCCAGCAGCCCCGTACAGGGACGGGGTGGCTACACCTTC.

This clone was observed a few times. The V gene is TRBV16, the J gene TRBJ2-1, with D maybe TRBD1 (6 bases). Trimming cost V 0 bases and J 10 bases, with 16 bases left between them. The CDR3 sequence is 15 residues long. Germline assignment: CDR1 KGHSY and CDR2 FQNENV. The CDR3 protein is CASSQSGAQTGEQFF. CDR3 DNA sequence: TGTGCCAGCAGCCAATCGGGGGCCCAAACGGGGGAGCAGTTCTTC.